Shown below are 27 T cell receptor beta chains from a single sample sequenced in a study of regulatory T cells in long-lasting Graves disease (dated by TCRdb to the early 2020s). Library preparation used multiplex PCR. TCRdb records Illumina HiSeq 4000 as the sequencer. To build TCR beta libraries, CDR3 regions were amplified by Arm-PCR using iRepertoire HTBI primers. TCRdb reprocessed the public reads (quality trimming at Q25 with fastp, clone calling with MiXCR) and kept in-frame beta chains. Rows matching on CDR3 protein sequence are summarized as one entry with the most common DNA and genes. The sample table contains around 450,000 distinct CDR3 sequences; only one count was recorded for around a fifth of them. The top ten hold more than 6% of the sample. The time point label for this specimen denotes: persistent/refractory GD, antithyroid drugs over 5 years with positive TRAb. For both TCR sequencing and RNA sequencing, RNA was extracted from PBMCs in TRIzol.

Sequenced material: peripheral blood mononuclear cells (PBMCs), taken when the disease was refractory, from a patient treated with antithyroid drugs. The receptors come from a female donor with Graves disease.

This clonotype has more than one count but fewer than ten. The CDR3 nucleotides read TGTGCCAGCAGCCATCACACCGGGACAACTGGCTACACCTTC. Amino acid sequence: CASSHHTGTTGYTF. The chain employs TRBV3-1 and TRBJ1-2, with D perhaps matching TRBD1 (6 bases). Germline CDR1 reads LGHDT; CDR2 reads YNNKEL (reference sequence). The CDR3 sequence is 14 residues long. V was clipped by 3 bases and J by 7 bases, with 15 bases between them.

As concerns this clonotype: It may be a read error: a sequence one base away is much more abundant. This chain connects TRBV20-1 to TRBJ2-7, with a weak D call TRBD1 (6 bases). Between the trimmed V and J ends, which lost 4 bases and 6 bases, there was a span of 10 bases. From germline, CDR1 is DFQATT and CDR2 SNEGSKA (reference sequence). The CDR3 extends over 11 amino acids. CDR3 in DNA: TGCAGTGCTATAGACAGGCTCGAGCAGTACTTC. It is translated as CSAIDRLEQYF.

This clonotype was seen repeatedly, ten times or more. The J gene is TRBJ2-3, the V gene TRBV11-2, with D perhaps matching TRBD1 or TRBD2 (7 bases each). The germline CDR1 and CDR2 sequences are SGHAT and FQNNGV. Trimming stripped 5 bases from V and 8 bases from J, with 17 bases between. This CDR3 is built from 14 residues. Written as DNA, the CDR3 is TGTGCCAGCAGCGAGAGCGGCAGGGGGGGTACGCAGTATTTT. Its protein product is CASSESGRGGTQYF. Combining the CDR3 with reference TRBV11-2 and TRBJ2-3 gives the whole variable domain EAGVAQSPRYKIIEKRQSVAFWCNPISGHATLYWYQQILGQGPKLLIQFQNNGVVDDSQLPKDRFSAERLKGVDSTLKIQPAKLEDSAVYLCASSESGRGGTQYFGPGTRLTVL.

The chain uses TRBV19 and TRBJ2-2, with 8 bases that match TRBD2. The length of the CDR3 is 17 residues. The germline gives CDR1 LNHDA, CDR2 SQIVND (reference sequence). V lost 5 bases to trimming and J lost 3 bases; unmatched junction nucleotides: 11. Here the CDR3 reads CASSASGGDPHTGELFF. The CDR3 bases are TGTGCCAGTAGTGCGAGCGGGGGAGATCCTCACACCGGGGAGCTGTTTTTT.

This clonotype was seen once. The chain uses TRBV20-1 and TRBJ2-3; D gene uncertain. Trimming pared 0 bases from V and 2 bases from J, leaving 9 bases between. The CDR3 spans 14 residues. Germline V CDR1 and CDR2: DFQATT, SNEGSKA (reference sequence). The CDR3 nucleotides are TGCAGTGCTAGAGATCAACTATTCACAGATACGCAGTATTTT. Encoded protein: CSARDQLFTDTQYF.

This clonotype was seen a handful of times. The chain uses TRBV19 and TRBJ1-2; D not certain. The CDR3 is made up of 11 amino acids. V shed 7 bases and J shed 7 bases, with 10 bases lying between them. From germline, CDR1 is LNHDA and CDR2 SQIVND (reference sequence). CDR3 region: CASKESFGYTF. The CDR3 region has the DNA TGTGCCAGTAAAGAAAGCTTTGGCTACACCTTC.

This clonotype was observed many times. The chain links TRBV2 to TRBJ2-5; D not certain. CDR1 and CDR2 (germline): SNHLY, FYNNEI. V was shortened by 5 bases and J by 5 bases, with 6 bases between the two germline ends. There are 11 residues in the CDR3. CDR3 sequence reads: CASSIAETQYF. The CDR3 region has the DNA TGTGCCAGCAGTATTGCTGAGACCCAGTACTTC. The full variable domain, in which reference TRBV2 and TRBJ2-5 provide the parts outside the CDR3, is EPEVTQTPSHQVTQMGQEVILRCVPISNHLYFYWYRQILGQKVEFLVSFYNNEISEKSEIFDDQFSVERPDGSNFTLKIRSTKLEDSAMYFCASSIAETQYFGPGTRLLVL.

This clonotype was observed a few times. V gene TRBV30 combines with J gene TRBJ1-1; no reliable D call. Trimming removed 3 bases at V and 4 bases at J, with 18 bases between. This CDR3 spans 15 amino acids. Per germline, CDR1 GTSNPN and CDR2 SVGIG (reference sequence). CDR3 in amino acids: CAWSTTSLVGTEAFF. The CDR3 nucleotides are TGTGCCTGGAGCACTACATCCCTGGTGGGCACTGAAGCTTTCTTT.

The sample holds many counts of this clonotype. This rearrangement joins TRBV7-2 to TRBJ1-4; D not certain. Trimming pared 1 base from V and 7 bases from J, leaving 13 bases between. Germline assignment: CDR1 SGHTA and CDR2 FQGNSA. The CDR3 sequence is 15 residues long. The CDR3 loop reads CASSLDSGFSEKLFF. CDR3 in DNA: TGTGCCAGCAGCTTAGATTCGGGCTTCTCTGAAAAACTGTTTTTT.

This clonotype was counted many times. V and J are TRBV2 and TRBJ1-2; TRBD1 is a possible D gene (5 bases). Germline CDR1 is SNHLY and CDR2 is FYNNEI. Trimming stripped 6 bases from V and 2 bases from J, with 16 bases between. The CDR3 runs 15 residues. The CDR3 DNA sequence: TGTGCCAGCAGCGCCTCTACGACAGCCAACTATGGCTACACCTTC. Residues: CASSASTTANYGYTF.

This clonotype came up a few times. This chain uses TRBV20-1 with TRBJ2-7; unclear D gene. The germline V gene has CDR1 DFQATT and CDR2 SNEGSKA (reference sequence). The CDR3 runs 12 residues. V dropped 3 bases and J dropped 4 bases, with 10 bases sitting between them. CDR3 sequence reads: CSARPTEYEQYF. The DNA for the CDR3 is TGCAGTGCTAGGCCGACTGAGTACGAGCAGTACTTC.

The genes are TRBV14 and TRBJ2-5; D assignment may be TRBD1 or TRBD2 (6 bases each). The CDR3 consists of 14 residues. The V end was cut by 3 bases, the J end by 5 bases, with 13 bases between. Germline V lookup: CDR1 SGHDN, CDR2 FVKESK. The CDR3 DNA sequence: TGTGCCAGCAGCCAGCGACCGGGGGCCGAGACCCAGTACTTC. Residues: CASSQRPGAETQYF.

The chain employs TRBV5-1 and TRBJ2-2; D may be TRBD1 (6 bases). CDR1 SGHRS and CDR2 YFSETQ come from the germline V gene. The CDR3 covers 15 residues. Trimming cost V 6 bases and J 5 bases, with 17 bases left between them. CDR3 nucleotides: TGCGCCAGCATCGTCGGGACAAGTCGGACCGGGGAGCTGTTTTTT. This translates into CASIVGTSRTGELFF.

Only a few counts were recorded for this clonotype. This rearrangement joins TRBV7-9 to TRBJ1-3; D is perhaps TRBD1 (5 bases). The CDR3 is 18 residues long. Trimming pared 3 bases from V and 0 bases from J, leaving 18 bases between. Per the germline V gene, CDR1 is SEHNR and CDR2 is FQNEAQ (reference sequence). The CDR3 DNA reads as TGTGCCAGCAGCTTTAACCCGCCATTCAGGGTCTCTGGAAACACCATATATTTT. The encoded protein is CASSFNPPFRVSGNTIYF.

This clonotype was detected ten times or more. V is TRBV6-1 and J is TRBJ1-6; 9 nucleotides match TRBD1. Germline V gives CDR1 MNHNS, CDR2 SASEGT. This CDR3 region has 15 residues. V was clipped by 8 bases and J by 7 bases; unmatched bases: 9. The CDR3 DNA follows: TGTGCCAGCTCCAAGCGACAGGGGGGAAATTCACCCCTCCACTTT. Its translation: CASSKRQGGNSPLHF.

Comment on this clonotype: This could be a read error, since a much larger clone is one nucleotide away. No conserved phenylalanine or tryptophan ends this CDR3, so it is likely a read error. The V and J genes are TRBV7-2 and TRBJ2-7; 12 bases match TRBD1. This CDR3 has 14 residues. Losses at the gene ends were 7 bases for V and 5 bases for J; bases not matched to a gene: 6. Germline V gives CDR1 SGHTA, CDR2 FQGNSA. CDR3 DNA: TGTGCCAGCACCACCGGGACAGGGGGCAACGAGCAGTACTCC. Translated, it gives CASTTGTGGNEQYS.

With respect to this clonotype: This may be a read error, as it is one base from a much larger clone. This chain's CDR3 is CATGQPNTEAFF. CDR3 nucleotide sequence: TGTGCCACCGGACAGCCGAACACTGAAGCTTTCTTT. This rearrangement joins TRBV19 to TRBJ1-1; D possibly corresponds to TRBD1 (6 bases). Germline CDR1 and CDR2: LNHDA and SQIVND (reference sequence). V was pared by 10 bases and J by 1 base, with 10 bases between. The CDR3 has 12 amino acids.

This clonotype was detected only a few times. The CDR3, as DNA: TGTGCCAGCAGTTACTCCCCCAGGGCGGATGAAAAACTGTTTTTT. As protein: CASSYSPRADEKLFF. This chain links TRBV6-9 with TRBJ1-4; TRBD1 might be the D (5 bases). There are 15 residues in the CDR3. Germline-derived CDR1 and CDR2 are MNHGY and SVAAGI. V lost 3 bases to trimming and J lost 6 bases, with 14 bases between them.

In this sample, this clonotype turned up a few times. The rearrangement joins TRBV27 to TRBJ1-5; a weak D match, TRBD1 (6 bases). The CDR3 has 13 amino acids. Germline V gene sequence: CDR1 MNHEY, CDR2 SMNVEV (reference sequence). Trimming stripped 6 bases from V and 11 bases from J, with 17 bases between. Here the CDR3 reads CASSFNRDGTQHF. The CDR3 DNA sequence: TGTGCCAGCAGCTTTAACAGGGATGGGACCCAGCATTTT.

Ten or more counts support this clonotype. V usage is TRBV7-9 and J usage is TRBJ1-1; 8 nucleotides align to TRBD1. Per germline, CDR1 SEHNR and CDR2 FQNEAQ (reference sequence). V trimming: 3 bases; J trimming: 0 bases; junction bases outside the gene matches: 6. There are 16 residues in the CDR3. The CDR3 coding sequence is TGTGCCAGCAGCTTGGGACAGGTCCTCATGAACACTGAAGCTTTCTTT. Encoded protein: CASSLGQVLMNTEAFF.

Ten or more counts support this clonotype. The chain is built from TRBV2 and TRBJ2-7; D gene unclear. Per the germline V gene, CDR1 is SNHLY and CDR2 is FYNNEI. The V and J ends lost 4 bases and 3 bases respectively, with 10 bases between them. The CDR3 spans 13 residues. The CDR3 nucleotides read TGTGCCAGCAGTGGTGGGTACAACTACGAGCAGTACTTC. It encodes CASSGGYNYEQYF.

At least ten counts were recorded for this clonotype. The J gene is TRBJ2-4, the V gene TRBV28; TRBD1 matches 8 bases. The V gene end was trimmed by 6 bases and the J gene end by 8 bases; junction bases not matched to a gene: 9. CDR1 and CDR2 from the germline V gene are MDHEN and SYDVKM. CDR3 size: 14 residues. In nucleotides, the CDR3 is TGTGCCAGCAGCTTGGGCCAGGGGGCGTACATTCAGTACTTC. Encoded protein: CASSLGQGAYIQYF.

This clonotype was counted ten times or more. The CDR3 is CASSITGGDYGYTF. CDR3 coding DNA: TGCGCCAGCAGCATAACAGGGGGGGACTATGGCTACACCTTC. J is TRBJ1-2 and V is TRBV5-1, with 8 bases aligning to TRBD1. Germline trimming cut 4 bases from V and 3 bases from J; bases unmatched to any gene: 5. This CDR3 region has 14 residues. CDR1 is SGHRS and CDR2 is YFSETQ in the germline V gene.

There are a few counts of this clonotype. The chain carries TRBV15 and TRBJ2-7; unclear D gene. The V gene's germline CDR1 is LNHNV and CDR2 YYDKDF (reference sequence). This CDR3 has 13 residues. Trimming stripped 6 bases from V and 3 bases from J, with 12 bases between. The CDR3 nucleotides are TGTGCCACCAGTTTTGATACAGTCTACGAGCAGTACTTC. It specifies CATSFDTVYEQYF.

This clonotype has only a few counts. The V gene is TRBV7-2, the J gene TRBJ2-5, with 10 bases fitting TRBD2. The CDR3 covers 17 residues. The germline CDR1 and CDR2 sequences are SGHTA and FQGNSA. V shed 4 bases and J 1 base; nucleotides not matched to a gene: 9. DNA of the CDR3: TGTGCCAGCAGCTCAAGATTACTAGCGGGGTTCCAAGAGACCCAGTACTTC. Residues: CASSSRLLAGFQETQYF.

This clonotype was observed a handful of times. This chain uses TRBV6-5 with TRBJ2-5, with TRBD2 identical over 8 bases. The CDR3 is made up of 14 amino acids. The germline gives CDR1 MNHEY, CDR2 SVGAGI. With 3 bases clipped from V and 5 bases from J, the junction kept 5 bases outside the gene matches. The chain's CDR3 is CASSYSTSDETQYF. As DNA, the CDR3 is TGTGCCAGCAGTTATTCGACTAGCGATGAGACCCAGTACTTC.

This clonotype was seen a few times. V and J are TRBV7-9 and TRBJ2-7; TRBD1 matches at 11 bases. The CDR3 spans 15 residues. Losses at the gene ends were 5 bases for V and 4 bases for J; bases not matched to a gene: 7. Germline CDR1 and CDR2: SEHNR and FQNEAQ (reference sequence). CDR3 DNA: TGTGCCAGCAGCCCCCCGGGACAGGGGGGGTACGAGCAGTACTTC. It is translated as CASSPPGQGGYEQYF.